Listed below are T cell receptor beta chains from one sample, sequenced in a study of regulatory T cells in long-lasting Graves disease. MiXCR, applied by TCRdb to the multiplex PCR reads, yields one record per CDR3 protein. The sample yields over 500,000 distinct CDR3 sequences, less than 20% seen once. The same sample was also used in a study of T cells in Graves' hyperthyroidism and ophthalmopathy.

Sequencing was performed on peripheral blood mononuclear cells (PBMCs), taken at new diagnosis, from a patient treated with antithyroid drugs. The receptors stem from a woman aged 25 to 39 with Graves disease. The CDR3 runs from the conserved cysteine through the conserved F or W. Each record gives: V gene, J gene, D gene, clone size, CDR3 length, CDR3 protein, CDR3 DNA. The D gene is left open where the match is weak. The size of a clone is reported for some rows only, either as once, few or many, or as a class for expanded clones.

v_gene: TRBV19
j_gene: TRBJ1-2
d_gene: .
abundance: .
len: 12
CDR3aa: CAGRRQGSGYTF
CDR3nt: TGTGCCGGGCGTCGTCAGGGTAGTGGCTACACCTTC

v_gene: TRBV20-1
j_gene: TRBJ2-7
d_gene: TRBD2
abundance: few
len: 17
CDR3aa: CSASWVTSGHTAYEQYF
CDR3nt: TGCAGTGCTAGTTGGGTGACTAGCGGCCATACTGCCTACGAGCAGTACTTC

v_gene: TRBV6-2/TRBV6-3
j_gene: TRBJ1-1
d_gene: TRBD1
abundance: few
len: 14
CDR3aa: CASSYTWETGEAFF
CDR3nt: TGTGCCAGCAGTTACACCTGGGAGACAGGGGAAGCTTTCTTT

v_gene: TRBV15
j_gene: TRBJ1-3
d_gene: .
abundance: many
len: 15
CDR3aa: CATSRDRGAGNTIYF
CDR3nt: TGTGCCACCAGCAGAGATAGGGGGGCTGGAAACACCATATATTTT

v_gene: TRBV30
j_gene: TRBJ1-1
d_gene: TRBD1
abundance: .
len: 15
CDR3aa: CAWNRDRGSEAEAFF
CDR3nt: TGTGCCTGGAACCGGGACAGGGGATCTGAGGCTGAAGCTTTCTTT

v_gene: TRBV6-1
j_gene: TRBJ1-4
d_gene: .
abundance: few
len: 14
CDR3aa: CASRRVSANEKLFF
CDR3nt: TGTGCCAGCCGGAGGGTATCGGCTAATGAAAAACTGTTTTTT

v_gene: TRBV3-1
j_gene: TRBJ2-1
d_gene: TRBD1
abundance: many
len: 16
CDR3aa: CASSRAGQALYNEQFF
CDR3nt: TGTGCCAGCAGCCGGGCGGGACAGGCCCTTTACAATGAGCAGTTCTTC

v_gene: TRBV6-1
j_gene: TRBJ1-2
d_gene: TRBD1
abundance: many
len: 14
CDR3aa: CASRVARDSYGYTF
CDR3nt: TGTGCCAGCAGAGTTGCACGGGACAGCTATGGCTACACCTTC

v_gene: TRBV30
j_gene: TRBJ1-5
d_gene: .
abundance: few
len: 15
CDR3aa: CAWSAVEMAGQPQHF
CDR3nt: TGTGCCTGGAGTGCGGTGGAAATGGCAGGTCAGCCCCAGCATTTT

v_gene: TRBV19
j_gene: TRBJ2-3
d_gene: .
abundance: .
len: 15
CDR3aa: CASTPRRGSSDTQYF
CDR3nt: TGTGCCAGTACTCCCAGGAGGGGCTCCTCCGATACGCAGTATTTT